One sample yielded the 7 T cell receptor beta chains listed below, sequenced in a study of T cells in Graves' hyperthyroidism and ophthalmopathy. Amplified regions were TCR beta CDR3 sequences from RNA transcripts. The HTBI primer set served for first-round RT-PCR of the TCR CDR3. Each CDR3 protein gets one entry after TCRdb re-called the multiplex PCR reads with MiXCR. The sample has over 500,000 distinct CDR3 sequences; about 16% are singletons. The sequenced material came from blood. The receptors were sampled from a woman aged 25 to 39 with Graves' ophthalmopathy.

This clonotype was observed a few times. CDR3 region: CASSARTGGSYEQYF. Here the CDR3 DNA reads TGTGCCAGCAGCGCCCGGACAGGGGGTTCCTACGAGCAGTACTTC. The V gene is TRBV9, the J gene TRBJ2-7; 10 nucleotides match TRBD1. The V segment lost 3 bases and the J segment 1 base; nucleotides outside the gene matches: 4. This CDR3 is 15 amino acids long. Per germline, CDR1 SGDLS and CDR2 YYNGEE.

The chain recombines TRBV9 with TRBJ1-1, with 8 bases fitting TRBD1. Germline assignment: CDR1 SGDLS and CDR2 YYNGEE. J gave up 4 bases and V 5 bases, and 7 bases lay outside the gene matches. This CDR3 is 14 amino acids long. The CDR3 region has the DNA TGTGCCAGCAGAGAATTCAGGGGGCGCACTGAAGCTTTCTTT. Protein: CASREFRGRTEAFF.

This clonotype was seen at least ten times. The chain employs TRBV20-1 and TRBJ2-7, with 7 nucleotides matching TRBD2. CDR1 and CDR2 (germline): DFQATT, SNEGSKA (reference sequence). J gave up 3 bases and V 3 bases, and 8 bases lay outside the gene matches. There are 14 residues in the CDR3. The CDR3 spells CSASTSEGNYEQYF. The DNA of the CDR3 is TGCAGTGCTAGTACTAGCGAGGGTAACTACGAGCAGTACTTC.

The chain employs TRBV7-2 and TRBJ2-1, with 10 bases lining up with TRBD2. The germline gives CDR1 SGHTA, CDR2 FQGNSA. This CDR3 spans 16 amino acids. V shed 4 bases, J shed 6 bases, and the junction held 9 bases outside the gene matches. This CDR3 reads CASSSVGAGGSNEQFF. In DNA form, the CDR3 reads TGTGCCAGCAGCTCCGTGGGAGCGGGAGGGTCCAATGAGCAGTTCTTC.

The rearrangement uses TRBV12-3 or TRBV12-4 and TRBJ1-5, with D possibly being TRBD1 (5 bases). Deletions cut 2 bases from V and 9 bases from J, with 11 bases between. CDR3 length equals 13 residues. This CDR3 is CASSLRGLRPQHF. CDR3 bases: TGTGCCAGCAGTTTAAGGGGACTGAGGCCCCAGCATTTT.

The chain has TRBV30 and TRBJ2-3; 9 nucleotides line up with TRBD2. V shed 1 base, J shed 4 bases, and the junction held 6 bases outside the gene matches. This CDR3 contains 15 residues. In germline, CDR1 is GTSNPN, CDR2 SVGIG (reference sequence). Here the CDR3 reads CAWSGRGGDPDTQYF. DNA of the CDR3: TGTGCCTGGAGTGGGCGGGGGGGAGATCCAGATACGCAGTATTTT.

This clonotype was seen a few times. This chain uses TRBV6-1 with TRBJ2-7; D is perhaps TRBD1 or TRBD2 (5 bases each). Germline V gene data show CDR1 as MNHNS and CDR2 as SASEGT. The CDR3 consists of 19 residues. Trimming stripped 7 bases from V and 0 bases from J, with 28 bases between. The CDR3 nucleotides read TGTGCCAGCATTTCACCTGGGGCAGGGAAGAGGGGTAGCTCCTACGAGCAGTACTTC. Residues: CASISPGAGKRGSSYEQYF.